This passage covers 31 T cell receptor beta chains from one sample sequenced in a study of blood T cell dynamics during melanoma immunotherapy. Time point reported: week 3, after first cycle of checkpoint inhibitor. Profiled with immunoSEQ multiplex PCR; TCRdb holds only in-frame clones, not every one. The data hold about 19,000 clones, with about 85% observed a single time. The starting material was blood, obtained from a patient treated with checkpoint blockade. These receptors were collected from a human donor with melanoma.

The chain joins TRBV5-8 to TRBJ2-3, with D tentatively TRBD1 or TRBD2 (5 bases each). Per germline, CDR1 SGHTS and CDR2 YDEGEE. The CDR3 has 16 residues. Trimming took off 0 bases at V and 2 bases at J, with 13 bases between the two ends. In nucleotides, the CDR3 is TGTGCCAGCAGCTTGGGGTCAGGGACCACCACAGATACGCAGTATTTT. Its translation is CASSLGSGTTTDTQYF.

This sequence joins TRBV7-9 and TRBJ2-7, with 8 bases matching TRBD1. Trimming removed 5 bases from V and 5 bases from J; junction bases left unmatched: 5. CDR1 SEHNR and CDR2 FQNEAQ come from the germline V gene (reference sequence). The CDR3 covers 13 residues. CDR3 sequence reads: CASSMTGDHEQYF. The CDR3 DNA is TGTGCCAGCAGCATGACAGGGGACCACGAGCAGTACTTC.

The chain uses TRBV28 and TRBJ2-1; unclear D gene. CDR3 length equals 16 residues. Germline V CDR1 and CDR2: MDHEN, SYDVKM. V was trimmed by 4 bases and J by 0 bases, leaving 13 bases between them. CDR3 protein: CASSSATSSSYNEQFF. CDR3 nucleotides: TGTGCCAGCAGTTCTGCGACAAGCAGCTCCTACAATGAGCAGTTCTTC.

The chain carries TRBV28 and TRBJ1-5, with a possible D match to TRBD1 (5 bases). The CDR3 spans 18 residues. Germline V CDR1 and CDR2: MDHEN, SYDVKM. The V gene lost 4 bases and the J gene lost 5 bases, with 24 bases spanning the gap. CDR3 residues: CASSSLGVGELEDQPQHF. The CDR3 DNA reads as TGTGCCAGCAGTTCGTTGGGGGTTGGGGAGTTGGAGGATCAGCCCCAGCATTTT.

The chain uses TRBV7-9 and TRBJ1-4; perhaps TRBD1 as D (5 bases). Trimming took 10 bases from V and 5 from J, leaving 14 bases between them. The CDR3 loop spans 13 amino acids. CDR1 SEHNR and CDR2 FQNEAQ come from the germline V gene (reference sequence). The CDR3 region has the DNA TGTGCCACCAAGGGTGGGGGGAATGAAAAACTGTTTTTT. This codes for CATKGGGNEKLFF.

The chain has TRBV5-6 and TRBJ1-4, with TRBD1 matching 8 bases. The ends lost 5 bases at V and 1 base at J; junction bases unmatched: 10. CDR1 is SGHDT and CDR2 is YYEEEE in the germline V gene. CDR3 size: 17 residues. The CDR3 region has the DNA TGTGCCAGCAGTGACTTCAGGGGGCGCGGAACTAATGAAAAACTGTTTTTT. Translation gives CASSDFRGRGTNEKLFF. Supplemented by reference TRBV5-6 and TRBJ1-4, the full variable domain reads DAGVTQSPTHLIKTRGQQVTLRCSPKSGHDTVSWYQQALGQGPQFIFQYYEEEERQRGNFPDRFSGHQFPNYSSELNVNALLLGDSALYLCASSDFRGRGTNEKLFFGSGTQLSVL.

This clone was found once. The chain recombines TRBV4-3 with TRBJ2-7; possibly TRBD2 for D (7 bases). Germline CDR1 reads LGHNA; CDR2 reads YSLEER. Trimming stripped 0 bases from V and 4 bases from J, with 10 bases between. This CDR3 comprises 14 residues. CDR3 nucleotides: TGCGCCAGCAGCCAAGATGAGGGGGGGTACGAGCAGTACTTC. It is translated as CASSQDEGGYEQYF.

This clone was observed a handful of times. This chain uses TRBV14 with TRBJ1-1; 7 nucleotides agree with TRBD1. This CDR3 spans 13 amino acids. V lost 8 bases and J lost 1; bases outside the gene matches: 4. Germline V gene lookup returns CDR1 SGHDN and CDR2 FVKESK. The DNA for the CDR3 is TGTGCCAGCCGGAGGACAGGGAACACTGAAGCTTTCTTT. As protein: CASRRTGNTEAFF.

The V gene is TRBV30, the J gene TRBJ2-5; 8 positions agree with TRBD2. CDR3 length: 15 amino acids. Germline V gene data show CDR1 as GTSNPN and CDR2 as SVGIG (reference sequence). J gave up 2 bases and V 2 bases, and 7 bases lay outside the gene matches. CDR3 protein: CAWSRLAGPQETQYF. The CDR3 DNA reads TGTGCCTGGAGTCGGCTAGCGGGCCCTCAAGAGACCCAGTACTTC. The variable domain in full, with the rest retrieved from reference TRBV30 and TRBJ2-5, is SQTIHQWPATLVQPVGSPLSLECTVEGTSNPNLYWYRQAAGRGLQLLFYSVGIGQISSEVPQNLSASRPQDRQFILSSKKLLLSDSGFYLCAWSRLAGPQETQYFGPGTRLLVL.

The V gene is TRBV5-1, the J gene TRBJ2-7; 16 bases are shared with TRBD2. The V gene end was trimmed by 5 bases and the J gene end by 4 bases; junction bases not matched to a gene: 3. The CDR3 is 15 amino acids. Germline lookup yields CDR1 SGHRS and CDR2 YFSETQ. The CDR3 region has the DNA TGCGCCAGCAGGGAGGGACTAGCGGGAGGGTACGAGCAGTACTTC. Residues: CASREGLAGGYEQYF.

The chain employs TRBV11-2 and TRBJ2-3; 7 positions match TRBD1. This CDR3 region has 14 residues. Looked up from germline, CDR1 is SGHAT and CDR2 is FQNNGV. J lost 5 bases, V lost 1 base, and 3 bases had no gene match. CDR3 protein: CASSLGPGGDTQYF. The CDR3 nucleotides read TGTGCCAGCAGCTTAGGTCCAGGGGGAGATACGCAGTATTTT.

The chain joins TRBV9 to TRBJ2-2, with D hard to call. The germline V gene has CDR1 SGDLS and CDR2 YYNGEE. This CDR3 is built from 15 residues. Trimming left V 0 bases short and J 1 base short, with 7 bases between. CDR3 residues: CASSVGSMNTGELFF. The CDR3 DNA reads TGTGCCAGCAGCGTAGGTAGCATGAACACCGGGGAGCTGTTTTTT.

The J gene is TRBJ1-4, the V gene TRBV10-3; 7 positions agree with TRBD1. With 6 bases clipped from V and 5 bases from J, the junction kept 0 bases outside the gene matches. Germline V gives CDR1 ENHRY, CDR2 SYGVKD. The CDR3 runs to 12 residues. The CDR3 region has the DNA TGTGCCATCAGGGGACAGAATGAAAAACTGTTTTTT. Residues: CAIRGQNEKLFF.

The chain uses TRBV15 and TRBJ2-1; TRBD2 matches at 14 bases. The J segment lost 8 bases and the V segment lost 3 bases, leaving 6 bases of the junction unmatched. The CDR3 is made up of 16 amino acids. The germline CDR1 and CDR2 sequences are LNHNV and YYDKDF (reference sequence). The CDR3 DNA is TGTGCCACCAGCAGCATCGGGACTAGCGGGAGACATGAGCAGTTCTTC. This encodes CATSSIGTSGRHEQFF.

V and J are TRBV28 and TRBJ2-2; D remains ambiguous. CDR3 length equals 13 residues. The germline CDR1 and CDR2 sequences are MDHEN and SYDVKM. Trimming pared 2 bases from V and 5 bases from J, leaving 6 bases between. The CDR3 spells CASSLEGTGELFF. CDR3 DNA sequence: TGTGCCAGCAGTTTAGAAGGGACCGGGGAGCTGTTTTTT.

CDR3 region: CASSLGGGSYNEQFF. In DNA, the CDR3 is TGTGCCAGCAGCTTGGGCGGAGGCTCCTACAATGAGCAGTTCTTC. The rearrangement links TRBV7-8 to TRBJ2-1; possible D gene TRBD2, 5 bases. Deletions cut 3 bases from V and 0 bases from J, with 9 bases between. This CDR3 is built from 15 residues. Looked up from germline, CDR1 is SGHVS and CDR2 is FQNEAQ.

This rearrangement joins TRBV5-8 to TRBJ2-7; maybe TRBD2 (7 bases). V was pared by 1 base and J by 4 bases, with 12 bases between. CDR1 is SGHTS and CDR2 is YDEGEE in the germline V gene. The CDR3 sequence is 14 residues long. In nucleotides, the CDR3 is TGTGCCAGCAGCTTGTGGGGGGGCTCGTACGAGCAGTACTTC. Protein sequence: CASSLWGGSYEQYF.

The chain recombines TRBV13 with TRBJ2-7; D remains unclear. Germline loops: CDR1 PRHDT, CDR2 FYEKMQ (reference sequence). There are 15 residues in the CDR3. Trimming stripped 5 bases from V and 1 base from J, with 15 bases between. The CDR3 reads CASSQGPPRSYEQYF. CDR3 DNA: TGTGCCAGCAGCCAAGGACCCCCGAGATCCTACGAGCAGTACTTC.

The V and J genes are TRBV7-2 and TRBJ2-5; 11 nucleotides line up with TRBD2. Germline CDR1 reads SGHTA; CDR2 reads FQGNSA. Losses at the gene ends were 7 bases for V and 2 bases for J; bases not matched to a gene: 6. CDR3 size: 15 residues. The CDR3 reads CASKPSGRKQETQYF. The CDR3 DNA is TGTGCCAGCAAACCTAGCGGGAGGAAACAAGAGACCCAGTACTTC.

This sequence joins TRBV9 and TRBJ2-7; possible D gene TRBD1, 5 bases. The germline CDR1 and CDR2 sequences are SGDLS and YYNGEE. V was trimmed by 1 base and J by 2 bases, leaving 10 bases between them. The CDR3 is 14 amino acids. The CDR3 bases are TGTGCCAGCAGCGTAACGCAGGGCCCCTACGAGCAGTACTTC. Translation: CASSVTQGPYEQYF.

The J gene is TRBJ2-1, the V gene TRBV19, with D possibly TRBD2 on 5 matching bases. This CDR3 is 13 amino acids long. V was cut by 1 base and J by 6 bases, with 7 bases left in between. Germline V gene sequence: CDR1 LNHDA, CDR2 SQIVND (reference sequence). The CDR3 spells CASSIGGVNEQFF. CDR3 coding DNA: TGTGCCAGTAGTATAGGGGGAGTCAATGAGCAGTTCTTC.

The chain uses TRBV5-1 and TRBJ2-5; D not resolved. The germline V and J ends were trimmed by 4 bases and 2 bases, with 9 bases remaining between them. The CDR3 covers 13 residues. The germline V gene encodes CDR1 SGHRS and CDR2 YFSETQ. The CDR3, as DNA: TGCGCCAGCAGCAAAGGACCGCAAGAGACCCAGTACTTC. Translated, it gives CASSKGPQETQYF. Using reference TRBV5-1 and TRBJ2-5 for the parts outside the CDR3, the full variable domain is KAGVTQTPRYLIKTRGQQVTLSCSPISGHRSVSWYQQTPGQGLQFLFEYFSETQRNKGNFPGRFSGRQFSNSRSEMNVSTLELGDSALYLCASSKGPQETQYFGPGTRLLVL.

CDR3 in DNA: TGTGCCAGCAGCTTATCCCCCTGGCGAATTGACTACAATGAGCAGTTCTTC. This sequence encodes CASSLSPWRIDYNEQFF. The chain joins TRBV7-9 to TRBJ2-1; no clear D. V was pared by 2 bases and J by 3 bases, with 17 bases between. The V gene's germline CDR1 is SEHNR and CDR2 FQNEAQ (reference sequence). CDR3 length: 17 amino acids.

The chain links TRBV29-1 to TRBJ2-2; D not certain. This CDR3 has 14 residues. The germline V gene has CDR1 SQVTM and CDR2 ANQGSEA. The V and J ends lost 2 bases and 8 bases respectively, with 15 bases between them. DNA for the CDR3: TGCAGCGTTGAAAGTCCAGACACGGTAGGGGAGCTGTTTTTT. Protein product: CSVESPDTVGELFF.

The rearrangement links TRBV10-1 to TRBJ2-4; D gene unclear. The length of the CDR3 is 15 residues. The V gene lost 2 bases and the J gene lost 4 bases, with 12 bases spanning the gap. Germline values: CDR1 WNHNN, CDR2 SYGVQD (reference sequence). The CDR3 nucleotides are TGCGCCAGCAGTGAGGTCTCGGCCTCTAAAAACATTCAGTACTTC. Translation gives CASSEVSASKNIQYF.

The chain has TRBV2 and TRBJ1-2; D gene ambiguous. The ends were cut back, 3 bases at V and 10 bases at J, with 12 bases in the middle. The CDR3 runs 12 residues. CDR1 is SNHLY and CDR2 is FYNNEI in the germline V gene. DNA for the CDR3: TGTGCCAGCAGTGATGACGACGGCCCCTACACCTTC. Translation gives CASSDDDGPYTF.

This clone was observed a single time. V gene TRBV6-6 combines with J gene TRBJ1-2; 7 bases agree with TRBD1. This CDR3 comprises 13 residues. Germline trimming cut 4 bases from V and 7 bases from J; bases unmatched to any gene: 6. CDR1 and CDR2 from the germline V gene are MNHNY and SVGAGI (reference sequence). CDR3 in DNA: TGTGCCAGCAGTTCCACAGGGGTGGGTGGCTACACCTTC. Amino acids: CASSSTGVGGYTF.

The chain uses TRBV6-5 and TRBJ2-7, with 10 bases matching TRBD2. J was trimmed by 2 bases and V by 5 bases; bases with no gene match: 6. Germline V gene lookup returns CDR1 MNHEY and CDR2 SVGAGI. There are 15 residues in the CDR3. CDR3 bases: TGTGCCAGCAGTCAGGGGACTAGCGCTACCTACGAGCAGTACTTC. This codes for CASSQGTSATYEQYF.

The chain couples TRBV30 to TRBJ2-7; 10 bases line up with TRBD1. This CDR3 is 13 amino acids long. J lost 6 bases, V lost 5 bases, and 7 bases had no gene match. Per germline, CDR1 GTSNPN and CDR2 SVGIG (reference sequence). The CDR3: CAWAGQGISEQYF. The CDR3 DNA is TGTGCCTGGGCGGGACAGGGGATTAGCGAGCAGTACTTC.

As to this clone: One junction end disagrees with the germline gene, perhaps due to a read error. The rearrangement uses TRBV6-1 and TRBJ2-7; D gene ambiguous. The CDR3 consists of 15 residues. CDR1 is MNHNS, CDR2 SASEGT, per germline. CDR3 amino acids: CASSENHRSSSEQYF. CDR3 nucleotides: TGTGCCAGCAGTGAAAACCACCGTTCGTCCTCCGAGCAGTACTTC.

The chain couples TRBV30 to TRBJ1-1; 7 positions match TRBD1. The V and J ends lost 0 bases and 3 bases, in that order; junction bases with no gene match: 4. Germline CDR1 GTSNPN, CDR2 SVGIG (reference sequence). CDR3 length: 14 amino acids. CDR3 DNA: TGTGCCTGGAGTGTTCAGGGGGGCTACACTGAAGCTTTCTTT. Translated, it gives CAWSVQGGYTEAFF.